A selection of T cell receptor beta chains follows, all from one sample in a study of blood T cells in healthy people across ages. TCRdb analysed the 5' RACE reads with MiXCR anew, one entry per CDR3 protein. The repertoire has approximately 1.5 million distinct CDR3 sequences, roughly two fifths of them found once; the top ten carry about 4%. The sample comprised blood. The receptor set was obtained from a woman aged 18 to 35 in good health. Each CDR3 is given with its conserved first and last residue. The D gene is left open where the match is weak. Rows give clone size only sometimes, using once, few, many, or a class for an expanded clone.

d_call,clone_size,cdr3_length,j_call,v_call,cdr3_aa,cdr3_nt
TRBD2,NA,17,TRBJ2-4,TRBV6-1,CASSEVGLAKNKNIQYF,TGTGCCAGCAGTGAAGTGGGACTAGCGAAGAACAAAAACATTCAGTACTTC
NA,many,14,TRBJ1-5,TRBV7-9,CASSLEGGGQPQHF,TGCGCCAGCAGCTTGGAAGGAGGGGGTCAGCCCCAGCATTTT
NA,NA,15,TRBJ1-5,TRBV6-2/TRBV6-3,CASTSWSFSNQPQHF,TGTGCCAGCACCTCCTGGAGCTTTAGCAATCAGCCCCAGCATTTT
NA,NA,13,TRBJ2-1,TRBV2,CASGLESYNEQFF,TGTGCCAGCGGGCTAGAGTCCTACAATGAGCAGTTCTTC
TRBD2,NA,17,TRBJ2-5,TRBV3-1,CASSQPTSGEFQETQYF,TGTGCCAGCAGCCAACCGACTAGCGGGGAATTCCAAGAGACCCAGTACTTC
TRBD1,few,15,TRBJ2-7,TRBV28,CASSTGQGYSYEQYF,TGTGCCAGCAGTACCGGACAGGGATATTCCTACGAGCAGTACTTC
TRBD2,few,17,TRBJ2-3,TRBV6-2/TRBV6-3,CASSYRLAGVRTDTQYF,TGTGCCAGCAGTTACCGACTAGCGGGAGTAAGGACAGATACGCAGTATTTT
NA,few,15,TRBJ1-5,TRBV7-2,CASSLSTGRNQPQHF,TGTGCCAGCAGCTTATCTACAGGACGCAATCAGCCCCAGCATTTT
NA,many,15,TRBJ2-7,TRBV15,CATSRDMGMTYEQYF,TGTGCCACCAGCAGAGATATGGGGATGACCTACGAGCAGTACTTC
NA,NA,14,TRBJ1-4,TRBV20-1,CSASAGRMNEKLFF,TGCAGTGCTAGCGCTGGACGTATGAATGAAAAACTGTTTTTT
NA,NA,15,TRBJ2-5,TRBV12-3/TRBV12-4,CASSPPQGSRETQYF,TGTGCCAGCAGTCCACCCCAGGGTAGTCGAGAGACCCAGTACTTC
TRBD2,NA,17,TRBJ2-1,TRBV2,CASSGGASGRSVNEQFF,TGTGCCAGCAGTGGGGGGGCTAGCGGGAGATCGGTGAATGAGCAGTTCTTC
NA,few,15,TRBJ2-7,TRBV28,CASRTDSLSYNEQYF,TGTGCCAGCAGGACAGACAGTCTCTCCTACAATGAGCAGTACTTC
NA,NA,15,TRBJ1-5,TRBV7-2,CASSLQGWSNQPQHF,TGTGCCAGCAGCCTACAGGGATGGAGCAATCAGCCCCAGCATTTT
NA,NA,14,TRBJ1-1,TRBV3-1,CASSRKSPLTEAFF,TGTGCCAGCAGCCGCAAGTCCCCTCTGACTGAAGCTTTCTTT
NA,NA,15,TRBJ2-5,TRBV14,CASSPLGAQVYEQYF,TGTGCCAGCAGTCCTCTTGGGGCGCAAGTCTATGAGCAGTACTTC
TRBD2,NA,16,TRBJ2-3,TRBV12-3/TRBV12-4,CASSFFLAGGRDTQYF,TGTGCCAGCAGTTTTTTCCTAGCGGGAGGCCGAGATACGCAGTATTTT
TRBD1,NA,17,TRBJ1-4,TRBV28,CTSNSAQGRGTNEKLFF,TGTACCAGCAATTCAGCACAGGGGCGGGGAACTAATGAAAAACTGTTTTTT
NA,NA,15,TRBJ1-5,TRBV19,CASTPVVGGYQPQHF,TGTGCCAGTACCCCAGTGGTCGGGGGTTACCAGCCCCAGCATTTT
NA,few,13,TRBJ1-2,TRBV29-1,CSVEPRGRYGYTF,TGCAGCGTTGAACCCAGGGGTCGGTATGGCTACACCTTC
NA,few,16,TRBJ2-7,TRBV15,CATSTGEGKRPYEQYF,TGTGCCACCAGTACGGGAGAGGGAAAGAGGCCCTACGAGCAGTACTTC
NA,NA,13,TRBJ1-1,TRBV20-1,CSLGRVMNTEAFF,TGCAGTCTCGGACGGGTGATGAACACTGAAGCTTTCTTT
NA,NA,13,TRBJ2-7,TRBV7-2,CASSSFFGYEQYF,TGTGCCAGCAGCTCCTTTTTCGGCTACGAGCAGTACTTC
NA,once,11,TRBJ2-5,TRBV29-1,CSVGLGGTQYF,TGCAGCGTTGGGCTAGGTGGGACCCAGTACTTC
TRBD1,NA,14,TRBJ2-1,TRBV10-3,CAISTGQGGNEQFF,TGTGCCATCAGCACAGGACAGGGGGGTAATGAGCAGTTCTTC
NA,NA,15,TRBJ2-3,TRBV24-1,CATSEPGIFTDTQYF,TGTGCCACCAGTGAACCGGGAATATTCACAGATACGCAGTATTTT
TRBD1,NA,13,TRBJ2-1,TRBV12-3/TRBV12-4,CASTPDRVNEQFF,TGTGCCAGCACCCCGGACAGGGTGAATGAGCAGTTCTTC
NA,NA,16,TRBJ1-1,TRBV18,CASSPRGGQINTEAFF,TGTGCCAGCTCACCCCGCGGGGGTCAGATAAACACTGAAGCTTTCTTT
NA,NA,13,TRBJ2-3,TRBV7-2,CASSFGREDTQYF,TGTGCCAGCAGCTTCGGGCGTGAAGATACGCAGTATTTT
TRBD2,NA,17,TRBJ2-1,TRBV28,CASSLWQRLASYNEQFF,TGTGCCAGCAGTTTATGGCAGCGACTAGCGAGTTACAATGAGCAGTTCTTC
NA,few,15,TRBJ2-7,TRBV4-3,CASSRNRVGGYEQYF,TGCGCCAGCAGCCGCAACAGGGTAGGTGGTTACGAGCAGTACTTC